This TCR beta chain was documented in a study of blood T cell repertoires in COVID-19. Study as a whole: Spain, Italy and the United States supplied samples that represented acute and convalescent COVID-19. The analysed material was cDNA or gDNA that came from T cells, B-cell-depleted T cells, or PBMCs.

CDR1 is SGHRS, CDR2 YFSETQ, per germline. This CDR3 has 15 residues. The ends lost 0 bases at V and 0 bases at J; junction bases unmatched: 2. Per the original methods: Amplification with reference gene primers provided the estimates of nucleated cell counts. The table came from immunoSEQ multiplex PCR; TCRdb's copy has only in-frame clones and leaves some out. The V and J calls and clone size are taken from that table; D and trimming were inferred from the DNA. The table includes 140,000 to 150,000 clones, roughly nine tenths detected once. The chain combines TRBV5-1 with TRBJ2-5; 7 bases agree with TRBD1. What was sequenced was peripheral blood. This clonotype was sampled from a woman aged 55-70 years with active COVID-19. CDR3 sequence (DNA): TGCGCCAGCAGCTTGGCGGACAGGTACCAAGAGACCCAGTACTTC. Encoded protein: CASSLADRYQETQYF. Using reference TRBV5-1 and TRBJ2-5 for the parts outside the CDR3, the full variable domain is KAGVTQTPRYLIKTRGQQVTLSCSPISGHRSVSWYQQTPGQGLQFLFEYFSETQRNKGNFPGRFSGRQFSNSRSEMNVSTLELGDSALYLCASSLADRYQETQYFGPGTRLLVL.